A single sample gave rise to the 25 T cell receptor beta chains below, sequenced in a study of cytomegalovirus exposure and HLA in healthy donors. The PCR used 60 Vbeta and 13 Jbeta primers. Measured with immunoSEQ multiplex PCR; TCRdb has only the in-frame clones, and not every one. The repertoire holds approximately 170,000 clones, with 65% to 70% as singletons. The sequencing input was PBMCs. The receptor source for this set is a woman aged 18-29 years in good health and CMV-seropositive.

The V gene is TRBV5-1, the J gene TRBJ1-1; maybe TRBD1 (5 bases). V was cut by 5 bases and J by 1 base, with 12 bases left in between. This CDR3 comprises 14 residues. Germline V gene lookup returns CDR1 SGHRS and CDR2 YFSETQ. The CDR3 region has the DNA TGCGCCAGCAGGACAAGAACAGGGAACACTGAAGCTTTCTTT. Protein: CASRTRTGNTEAFF. Full variable domain (rest looked up from reference TRBV5-1 and TRBJ1-1): KAGVTQTPRYLIKTRGQQVTLSCSPISGHRSVSWYQQTPGQGLQFLFEYFSETQRNKGNFPGRFSGRQFSNSRSEMNVSTLELGDSALYLCASRTRTGNTEAFFGQGTRLTVV.

CDR3 region: CASSQVHRDNSPLHF. CDR3 DNA sequence: TGTGCCAGCAGCCAAGTCCACAGGGACAATTCACCCCTCCACTTT. V is TRBV4-2 and J is TRBJ1-6, with a tentative D call TRBD1 (6 bases). This CDR3 is 15 amino acids long. CDR1 and CDR2 (germline): LGHNA, YNFKEQ. The germline V and J ends were trimmed by 1 base and 7 bases, with 11 bases remaining between them.

The chain employs TRBV4-1 and TRBJ2-1; 11 nucleotides align to TRBD2. Germline V CDR1 and CDR2: MGHRA, YSYEKL. The ends lost 1 base at V and 4 bases at J; junction bases unmatched: 6. The CDR3 sequence is 17 residues long. CDR3 in amino acids: CASSQALAGGQYNEQFF. DNA for the CDR3: TGCGCCAGCAGCCAAGCCCTAGCGGGAGGACAATACAATGAGCAGTTCTTC.

V and J are TRBV27 and TRBJ1-1; D unresolved. This CDR3 contains 14 residues. Trimming took 5 bases from V and 0 from J, leaving 10 bases between them. Germline CDR1 is MNHEY and CDR2 is SMNVEV (reference sequence). The CDR3 reads CASSAGSMNTEAFF. The CDR3, as DNA: TGTGCCAGCAGTGCGGGGAGCATGAACACTGAAGCTTTCTTT.

DNA of the CDR3: TGTGCCAGCAGTTTATCGATTCTAGCGGCTAACACCGGGGAGCTGTTTTTT. Protein sequence: CASSLSILAANTGELFF. V usage is TRBV27 and J usage is TRBJ2-2; 7 bases match TRBD2. V shed 0 bases and J 2 bases; nucleotides not matched to a gene: 6. The germline CDR1 and CDR2 sequences are MNHEY and SMNVEV (reference sequence). There are 17 residues in the CDR3.

This clone was counted between two and nine times. The V and J genes are TRBV19 and TRBJ2-1; 9 bases fit TRBD2. Unmatched junction bases numbered 10, after V lost 4 bases and J lost 0 bases. Germline V gene lookup returns CDR1 LNHDA and CDR2 SQIVND (reference sequence). The CDR3 is made up of 18 amino acids. CDR3 in DNA: TGTGCCAGTAGTAGGCAAGGGACTAGCATAGGCTCCTACAATGAGCAGTTCTTC. Translating gives CASSRQGTSIGSYNEQFF.

The sample holds a few counts of this clone. The chain recombines TRBV5-4 with TRBJ2-7; 9 nucleotides match TRBD1. CDR1 is SGHNT, CDR2 YYREEE, per germline (reference sequence). CDR3 size: 15 residues. The ends lost 4 bases at V and 4 bases at J; junction bases unmatched: 9. CDR3 protein: CASSPGQGSLYEQYF. CDR3 nucleotides: TGTGCCAGCAGCCCCGGACAGGGGAGTCTGTACGAGCAGTACTTC.

This clone showed up just once. The V and J genes are TRBV7-8 and TRBJ2-7; TRBD2 matches 8 bases. Germline V gives CDR1 SGHVS, CDR2 FQNEAQ. Trimming at V came to 5 bases and at J to 2 bases, leaving 8 bases not matched to a gene. The CDR3 loop spans 15 amino acids. CDR3 loop: CASSPRLAQPYEQYF. Here the CDR3 DNA reads TGTGCCAGCAGCCCGAGACTAGCGCAACCCTACGAGCAGTACTTC.

The rearrangement links TRBV27 to TRBJ2-3, with TRBD2 as a possible D gene (5 bases). The length of the CDR3 is 15 residues. Trimming took 3 bases from V and 0 from J, leaving 10 bases between them. Germline V gene lookup returns CDR1 MNHEY and CDR2 SMNVEV (reference sequence). CDR3 amino acids: CASSFRGYSTDTQYF. The CDR3 nucleotides read TGTGCCAGCAGTTTCCGCGGGTATAGCACAGATACGCAGTATTTT.

The V and J genes are TRBV7-9 and TRBJ2-4, with 10 bases lining up with TRBD1. Germline V gene lookup returns CDR1 SEHNR and CDR2 FQNEAQ (reference sequence). J gave up 8 bases and V 5 bases, and 6 bases lay outside the gene matches. The CDR3 consists of 14 residues. Written as DNA, the CDR3 is TGTGCCAGCAGCACATCCGGGACAGGGGACATTCAGTACTTC. Its translation is CASSTSGTGDIQYF.

The chain is built from TRBV9 and TRBJ2-1; TRBD2 aligns across 7 bases. CDR1 is SGDLS and CDR2 is YYNGEE in the germline V gene. V shed 0 bases and J 10 bases; nucleotides not matched to a gene: 1. The CDR3 has 12 amino acids. This chain's CDR3 is CASSVEAGEQFF. For the CDR3, the DNA is TGTGCCAGCAGCGTAGAAGCGGGGGAGCAGTTCTTC.

This clone was seen once. The V call is TRBV30, the J call TRBJ1-3; D gene unclear. Deletions cut 3 bases from V and 0 bases from J, with 15 bases between. The CDR3 is 16 residues long. Germline V lookup: CDR1 GTSNPN, CDR2 SVGIG (reference sequence). The CDR3 nucleotides read TGTGCCTGGAGCGCCCCGAGGGCGAACTCTGGAAACACCATATATTTT. Its protein is CAWSAPRANSGNTIYF.

CDR3 DNA: TGTGCCAGCAGCTTTCTATCGGGAGTGTTGGGCACAGATACGCAGTATTTT. Residues: CASSFLSGVLGTDTQYF. The chain links TRBV7-3 to TRBJ2-3; maybe TRBD2 (6 bases). The germline V gene encodes CDR1 SGHTA and CDR2 FQGTGA. The CDR3 loop spans 17 amino acids. Trimming stripped 3 bases from V and 1 base from J, with 17 bases between.

The gene calls are TRBV2 and TRBJ1-5; 9 bases fit TRBD1. CDR1 SNHLY and CDR2 FYNNEI come from the germline V gene. Unmatched junction bases numbered 6, after V lost 6 bases and J lost 0 bases. The CDR3 runs to 16 residues. The CDR3 protein is CASSGQGILSNQPQHF. For the CDR3, the DNA is TGTGCCAGCAGCGGACAGGGGATACTTAGCAATCAGCCCCAGCATTTT.

The J gene is TRBJ1-5, the V gene TRBV29-1, with D perhaps TRBD1 (6 bases). The CDR3 contains 14 residues. Per germline, CDR1 SQVTM and CDR2 ANQGSEA. V shed 7 bases and J shed 4 bases, with 17 bases lying between them. The CDR3 DNA reads as TGCAGCGCCGGCTTAGGGGGTCCTAATCAGCCCCAGCATTTT. Protein sequence: CSAGLGGPNQPQHF.

This chain connects TRBV2 to TRBJ2-7, with D perhaps matching TRBD1 (5 bases). The germline V gene has CDR1 SNHLY and CDR2 FYNNEI. This CDR3 region has 12 residues. V lost 7 bases and J 3 bases, leaving 10 bases between the germline ends. CDR3 sequence: CASTEQGYEQYF. CDR3 in DNA: TGTGCCAGCACGGAGCAGGGCTACGAGCAGTACTTC.

This clone was seen only once. This chain uses TRBV7-2 with TRBJ1-1; D might be TRBD1 (5 bases). The CDR3 covers 14 residues. Germline CDR1 SGHTA, CDR2 FQGNSA. V lost 7 bases, J lost 4 bases, and 16 bases lay in between. CDR3 region: CASNIGGWATEAFF. CDR3 nucleotides: TGTGCCAGCAACATCGGGGGGTGGGCCACTGAAGCTTTCTTT.

This chain joins TRBV5-1 and TRBJ2-5; 7 bases match TRBD1. The DNA end is a closer match to TRBJ2-7, so the J assignment may be wrong. Germline loops: CDR1 SGHRS, CDR2 YFSETQ. The CDR3 has 12 amino acids. CDR3 amino acids: CASSQTGFEQYF. CDR3 nucleotides: TGCGCCAGCAGCCAGACAGGGTTCGAGCAGTACTTC.

The chain couples TRBV5-6 to TRBJ2-1, with 7 bases fitting TRBD1. Germline assignment: CDR1 SGHDT and CDR2 YYEEEE. V shed 0 bases and J 9 bases; nucleotides not matched to a gene: 12. This CDR3 region has 16 residues. The CDR3 here is CASSLGLQGNGGEQFF. The CDR3 nucleotides read TGTGCCAGCAGCTTGGGTTTACAGGGGAATGGGGGTGAGCAGTTCTTC.

This clone has only a few counts. The CDR3 sequence: CASSESRPNTDTQYF. In nucleotides, the CDR3 is TGTGCCAGCAGTGAATCTAGACCAAACACAGATACGCAGTATTTT. The chain combines TRBV2 with TRBJ2-3; D gene uncertain. The V end was cut by 2 bases, the J end by 2 bases, with 11 bases between. Germline-derived CDR1 and CDR2 are SNHLY and FYNNEI. The CDR3 contains 15 residues.

This rearrangement joins TRBV5-4 to TRBJ2-2, with TRBD1 matching over 7 bases. J gave up 2 bases and V 4 bases, and 8 bases lay outside the gene matches. CDR3 size: 16 residues. Germline-derived CDR1 and CDR2 are SGHNT and YYREEE (reference sequence). The CDR3: CASSNLGTENTGELFF. The CDR3 DNA sequence: TGTGCCAGCAGCAACCTCGGGACAGAAAACACCGGGGAGCTGTTTTTT.

This clone was recorded only once. V and J are TRBV27 and TRBJ2-2, with 9 bases lining up with TRBD1. The germline V gene encodes CDR1 MNHEY and CDR2 SMNVEV (reference sequence). V was pared by 3 bases and J by 5 bases, with 10 bases of the junction left unmatched. The CDR3 contains 17 residues. Here the CDR3 DNA reads TGTGCCAGCAGTTTTTATCGACAGGGGGAAGTAACCGGGGAGCTGTTTTTT. It codes for CASSFYRQGEVTGELFF.

The chain carries TRBV21-1 and TRBJ1-2; TRBD1, the table's D call, lacks a check against the DNA. TRBV21-1 is a documented pseudogene. CDR3 length: 8 residues. CDR3 residues: CASTGDTF. DNA of the CDR3: TGTGCCAGCACAGGGGACACCTTC.

Details on this clone: One junction end does not reproduce the germline sequence, and a read error may be involved. The V gene is TRBV7-8, the J gene TRBJ2-7; the match to TRBD1 covers 7 bases. The CDR3 spans 16 residues. Germline V gives CDR1 SGHVS, CDR2 FQNEAQ. The CDR3 nucleotides are TGTGCCAGCAGCCTAGCCTCGTTGGGACAGATCTACGAGCAGTACTTC. The encoded protein is CASSLASLGQIYEQYF.

This clone turned up a few times. The chain combines TRBV19 with TRBJ2-1, with a possible D match to TRBD1 (6 bases). The CDR3 length is 13 residues. Germline-derived CDR1 and CDR2 are LNHDA and SQIVND (reference sequence). The germline V and J ends were trimmed by 5 bases and 5 bases, with 10 bases remaining between them. The CDR3 is CASSVGTNNEQFF. CDR3 nucleotide sequence: TGTGCCAGTAGTGTCGGGACAAACAATGAGCAGTTCTTC.